Listed here are 30 T cell receptor beta chains from one sample, sequenced in a study of T cell clones after liver transplantation. Repertoires were generated with immunoSEQ multiplex PCR, while TCRdb's copy carries only in-frame clones and drops some. The sample lists more than 70,000 clones, approximately 87% occurring once. Sequencing was performed on CD4+ T cells from blood, taken at the 22-month timepoint. These receptors all stem from a human patient who received a liver transplant. Some of the T cells may derive from the graft donor.

The chain is built from TRBV28 and TRBJ2-5, with a possible D match to TRBD1 (6 bases). V lost 9 bases and J 2 bases, leaving 19 bases between the germline ends. The CDR3 is made up of 15 amino acids. In germline, CDR1 is MDHEN, CDR2 SYDVKM. CDR3 region: CASKIGQHWQETQYF. CDR3 sequence (DNA): TGTGCCAGTAAAATCGGACAGCATTGGCAAGAGACCCAGTACTTC.

The chain links TRBV9 to TRBJ2-5; 8 positions agree with TRBD1. After removal of 4 bases from V and 5 bases from J, the junction contained 10 bases not matched to a gene. CDR1 is SGDLS, CDR2 YYNGEE, per germline. This CDR3 region has 15 residues. The CDR3 nucleotides read TGTGCCAGCAGCTCCCGACAGGGGAATTGGGAGACCCAGTACTTC. Translation: CASSSRQGNWETQYF. The full variable domain, completed using reference TRBV9 and TRBJ2-5, is DSGVTQTPKHLITATGQRVTLRCSPRSGDLSVYWYQQSLDQGLQFLIQYYNGEERAKGNILERFSAQQFPDLHSELNLSSLELGDSALYFCASSSRQGNWETQYFGPGTRLLVL.

In regard to this clone: The junction does not match germline at one end; this may be a read error. The chain is built from TRBV5-6 and TRBJ2-5; tentative D call: TRBD1 (6 bases). This CDR3 contains 13 residues. Per the germline V gene, CDR1 is SGHDT and CDR2 is YYEEEE. The CDR3 DNA is TGTGCCAGCAGTTTGGGACAAGCAGAGACCCAGTACTTC. Translated: CASSLGQAETQYF.

The V call is TRBV28, the J call TRBJ2-2, with 8 bases identical to TRBD2. V trimming: 7 bases; J trimming: 6 bases; junction bases outside the gene matches: 10. Germline V gene sequence: CDR1 MDHEN, CDR2 SYDVKM. The CDR3 sequence is 15 residues long. This CDR3 reads CASTQPGGASGELFF. DNA for the CDR3: TGTGCCAGCACTCAGCCGGGGGGGGCCTCCGGGGAGCTGTTTTTT.

The rearrangement uses TRBV7-9 and TRBJ2-3; 7 bases fit TRBD2. Germline CDR1 reads SEHNR; CDR2 reads FQNEAQ (reference sequence). The CDR3 runs 14 residues. The trim removed 4 bases at V and 7 bases at J, leaving 8 bases unmatched. In nucleotides, the CDR3 is TGTGCCAGCAGCTGGGGAGGGGACGCGAATACGCAGTATTTT. It is translated as CASSWGGDANTQYF.

The rearrangement links TRBV11-2 to TRBJ2-1; 9 positions match TRBD2. The CDR3 has 18 residues. The V and J ends lost 4 bases and 7 bases, in that order; junction bases with no gene match: 17. CDR1 SGHAT and CDR2 FQNNGV come from the germline V gene. CDR3 loop: CASSSLASGAKARNEQFF. The CDR3 coding sequence is TGTGCCAGCAGCTCCCTAGCTAGCGGGGCGAAGGCAAGGAATGAGCAGTTCTTC.

The chain links TRBV6-5 to TRBJ2-7; D is uncertain. Trimming pared 6 bases from V and 2 bases from J, leaving 17 bases between. Germline V gene sequence: CDR1 MNHEY, CDR2 SVGAGI. The CDR3 has 15 amino acids. The CDR3 spells CASSPRLAKAYEQYF. CDR3 nucleotides: TGTGCCAGCAGCCCCCGTCTGGCAAAAGCCTACGAGCAGTACTTC.

This clone was observed once. The chain combines TRBV6-5 with TRBJ1-2; 8 nucleotides align to TRBD1. The CDR3 extends over 13 amino acids. Trimming cost V 6 bases and J 7 bases; bases outside gene matches: 7. The V gene's germline CDR1 is MNHEY and CDR2 SVGAGI. CDR3 in DNA: TGTGCCAGCAGGGTACGGACAGGGAGTGGCTACACCTTC. Encoded protein: CASRVRTGSGYTF.

The rearrangement links TRBV23-1 to TRBJ2-7; 7 positions agree with TRBD1. TRBV23-1 is flagged as an ORF with uncertain function. There are 16 residues in the CDR3. J gave up 0 bases and V 3 bases, and 8 bases lay outside the gene matches. The CDR3 is CASSQSPGTDSYEQYF. CDR3 nucleotides: TGCGCCAGCAGTCAGTCTCCCGGGACAGACTCCTACGAGCAGTACTTC.

The chain couples TRBV5-1 to TRBJ2-5; TRBD2 aligns across 16 bases. Losses at the gene ends were 0 bases for V and 2 bases for J; bases not matched to a gene: 4. The length of the CDR3 is 18 residues. CDR1 SGHRS and CDR2 YFSETQ come from the germline V gene. In DNA form, the CDR3 reads TGCGCCAGCAGCTTGGCTTTGGGACTAGCGGGAGGGCAAGAGACCCAGTACTTC. This encodes CASSLALGLAGGQETQYF.

This chain links TRBV2 with TRBJ2-2; D gene unclear. The length of the CDR3 is 13 residues. Germline-derived CDR1 and CDR2 are SNHLY and FYNNEI. V dropped 1 base and J dropped 6 bases, with 6 bases sitting between them. The CDR3 DNA reads as TGTGCCAGCAGTGAAGGCATGGCCGGGGAGCTGTTTTTT. This translates into CASSEGMAGELFF.

The gene calls are TRBV4-3 and TRBJ2-2; D is ambiguous. V dropped 1 base and J dropped 4 bases, with 7 bases sitting between them. The CDR3 has 14 residues. Germline V gene sequence: CDR1 LGHNA, CDR2 YSLEER. The CDR3 protein is CASSQVVTTGELFF. The DNA for the CDR3 is TGCGCCAGCAGCCAAGTAGTGACCACCGGGGAGCTGTTTTTT.

The chain joins TRBV9 to TRBJ2-2; D is perhaps TRBD1 (5 bases). The CDR3 spans 16 residues. Germline CDR1 SGDLS, CDR2 YYNGEE. The V and J ends lost 4 bases and 5 bases respectively, with 18 bases between them. DNA for the CDR3: TGTGCCAGCAGCCCTCAAGGTGGACAAATAACCGGGGAGCTGTTTTTT. This encodes CASSPQGGQITGELFF.

The chain employs TRBV9 and TRBJ1-2; D is possibly TRBD1 (6 bases). The V end was cut by 3 bases, the J end by 6 bases, with 9 bases between. This CDR3 contains 12 residues. Germline V gives CDR1 SGDLS, CDR2 YYNGEE. CDR3 residues: CASSGQENGYTF. DNA of the CDR3: TGTGCCAGCAGCGGACAGGAAAATGGCTACACCTTC.

V and J are TRBV7-7 and TRBJ2-7; D perhaps matches TRBD2 (5 bases). The CDR3 is made up of 13 amino acids. Germline CDR1 and CDR2: SSHAT and FNYEAQ (reference sequence). Trimming stripped 3 bases from V and 5 bases from J, with 11 bases between. CDR3 in amino acids: CASSLDSTNEQYF. In DNA form, the CDR3 reads TGTGCCAGCAGCTTGGACTCAACTAACGAGCAGTACTTC.

The chain carries TRBV5-5 and TRBJ1-5, with D unresolved. Deletions cut 2 bases from V and 2 bases from J, with 11 bases between. This CDR3 has 15 amino acids. The V gene's germline CDR1 is SGHKS and CDR2 YYEKEE (reference sequence). The CDR3 DNA reads TGTGCCAGCAGCTTCGAAAGGGCTGGCAATCAGCCCCAGCATTTT. This translates into CASSFERAGNQPQHF.

This chain joins TRBV5-1 and TRBJ1-4; D not certain. V was shortened by 0 bases and J by 8 bases, with 11 bases between the two germline ends. CDR3 length: 14 amino acids. Germline-derived CDR1 and CDR2 are SGHRS and YFSETQ. CDR3 nucleotide sequence: TGCGCCAGCAGCTTGGATGGGAACGGGGAAAAACTGTTTTTT. It codes for CASSLDGNGEKLFF.

The rearrangement links TRBV12-5 to TRBJ2-3, with no clear D. Between the trimmed V and J ends, which lost 7 bases and 1 base, there was a span of 6 bases. Germline CDR1 reads LGHNT; CDR2 reads FRNRAP. The length of the CDR3 is 12 residues. The CDR3 loop reads CASAVGTDTQYF. CDR3 coding DNA: TGTGCTAGTGCCGTGGGCACAGATACGCAGTATTTT.

This chain joins TRBV5-6 and TRBJ1-2; no firm D call. Germline assignment: CDR1 SGHDT and CDR2 YYEEEE. CDR3 length: 15 residues. V gave up 4 bases and J gave up 8 bases, with 21 bases separating them. DNA for the CDR3: TGTGCCAGCAGCGACGCCCTTACTTGGGTTGGCGGCTACACCTTC. Protein product: CASSDALTWVGGYTF.

This clone was observed once. The chain uses TRBV5-1 and TRBJ1-2; D might be TRBD1 (5 bases). The germline V gene has CDR1 SGHRS and CDR2 YFSETQ. V was trimmed by 4 bases and J by 8 bases, leaving 15 bases between them. This CDR3 region has 13 residues. The DNA of the CDR3 is TGCGCCAGCAGCCAGGGCCCTACTTACGGCTACACCTTC. The encoded protein is CASSQGPTYGYTF.

The chain recombines TRBV4-3 with TRBJ2-3, with TRBD2 matching over 8 bases. V dropped 2 bases and J dropped 0; count of bases not matched to a gene: 4. Germline V lookup: CDR1 LGHNA, CDR2 YSLEER. The CDR3 spans 16 residues. CDR3 in DNA: TGCGCCAGCAGCCAAATCACTAGCGGTAGCACAGATACGCAGTATTTT. Amino acids: CASSQITSGSTDTQYF.

The CDR3 DNA reads as TGTGCCAGCAGTCAGGGGTGGTTTAGCGCCACCTACGAGCAGTACTTC. This gives the protein CASSQGWFSATYEQYF. The chain recombines TRBV2 with TRBJ2-7; TRBD1 might be the D (6 bases). Germline V lookup: CDR1 SNHLY, CDR2 FYNNEI. V was trimmed by 5 bases and J by 2 bases, leaving 19 bases between them. The CDR3 extends over 16 amino acids. The complete variable domain, with remaining parts taken from reference TRBV2 and TRBJ2-7, reads EPEVTQTPSHQVTQMGQEVILRCVPISNHLYFYWYRQILGQKVEFLVSFYNNEISEKSEIFDDQFSVERPDGSNFTLKIRSTKLEDSAMYFCASSQGWFSATYEQYFGPGTRLTVT.

In its sample, this clone was seen once. The V call is TRBV7-2, the J call TRBJ2-2; the D gene is possibly TRBD1 (6 bases). Trimming removed 5 bases at V and 4 bases at J, with 14 bases between. This CDR3 is 15 amino acids long. Germline lookup yields CDR1 SGHTA and CDR2 FQGNSA. The CDR3 loop is CASSLSPGATGELFF. The CDR3, as DNA: TGTGCCAGCAGCCTCAGTCCAGGGGCCACCGGGGAGCTGTTTTTT.

The rearrangement links TRBV6-1 to TRBJ2-2; TRBD2 agrees at 7 bases. The ends lost 3 bases at V and 3 bases at J; junction bases unmatched: 4. The CDR3 totals 15 residues. Germline CDR1 MNHNS, CDR2 SASEGT. The CDR3 reads CASSDREVDTGELFF. Here the CDR3 DNA reads TGTGCCAGCAGTGACCGGGAGGTAGACACCGGGGAGCTGTTTTTT.

This chain connects TRBV7-2 to TRBJ2-1, with D hard to call. The length of the CDR3 is 14 residues. The germline gives CDR1 SGHTA, CDR2 FQGNSA. The V end was cut by 5 bases, the J end by 2 bases, with 10 bases between. The CDR3 sequence: CASSPRRTYNEQFF. The DNA of the CDR3 is TGTGCCAGCAGCCCTAGGAGAACCTACAATGAGCAGTTCTTC.

V is TRBV4-2 and J is TRBJ1-2; D is undetermined. The CDR3 is 14 residues long. The V end was cut by 3 bases, the J end by 3 bases, with 11 bases between. Germline CDR1 and CDR2: LGHNA and YNFKEQ. This chain's CDR3 is CASSQEAGDYGYTF. Written as DNA, the CDR3 is TGTGCCAGCAGCCAGGAAGCTGGGGACTATGGCTACACCTTC.

This clone has just one count. This chain connects TRBV5-4 to TRBJ2-7, with 12 bases that match TRBD1. Germline CDR1 is SGHNT and CDR2 is YYREEE (reference sequence). The CDR3 runs to 15 residues. V shed 6 bases, J shed 0 bases, and the junction held 4 bases outside the gene matches. The CDR3, as DNA: TGTGCCAGCACCCAGGGACAGGGGGCCTCCTACGAGCAGTACTTC. It specifies CASTQGQGASYEQYF.

The V call is TRBV29-1, the J call TRBJ2-7; no firm D call. This CDR3 has 13 residues. Between the trimmed V and J ends, which lost 7 bases and 2 bases, there was a span of 15 bases. Germline CDR1 reads SQVTM; CDR2 reads ANQGSEA. Here the CDR3 reads CSALVPLTYEQYF. For the CDR3, the DNA is TGCAGCGCCCTGGTTCCACTTACCTACGAGCAGTACTTC.

The J gene is TRBJ1-1, the V gene TRBV6-6, with D unresolved. This CDR3 spans 13 amino acids. Germline CDR1 MNHNY, CDR2 SVGAGI (reference sequence). V gave up 0 bases and J gave up 5 bases, with 7 bases separating them. The CDR3 DNA reads TGTGCCAGCAGTTACTCGACGGGAACTGAAGCTTTCTTT. This encodes CASSYSTGTEAFF.

The J gene is TRBJ1-2, the V gene TRBV27; 7 bases line up with TRBD1. Germline V gene data show CDR1 as MNHEY and CDR2 as SMNVEV (reference sequence). The trim removed 8 bases at V and 5 bases at J, leaving 8 bases unmatched. The CDR3 covers 13 residues. The CDR3 nucleotides read TGTGCCAGCGGGACAGCTTTTCAGTATGGCTACACCTTC. Protein product: CASGTAFQYGYTF.